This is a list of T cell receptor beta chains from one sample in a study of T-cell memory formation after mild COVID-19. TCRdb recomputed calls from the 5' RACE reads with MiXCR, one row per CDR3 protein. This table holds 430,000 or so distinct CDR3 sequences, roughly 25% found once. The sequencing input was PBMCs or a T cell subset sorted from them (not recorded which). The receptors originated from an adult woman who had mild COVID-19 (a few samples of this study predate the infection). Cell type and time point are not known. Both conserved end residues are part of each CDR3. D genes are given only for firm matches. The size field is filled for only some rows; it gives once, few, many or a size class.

CASSVEQRGGRTDTQYF	TGTGCCAGCAGTGTTGAGCAGCGGGGGGGCCGTACAGATACGCAGTATTTT	TRBJ2-3	TRBD2	TRBV6-4	17	few
CASSSTLTGVSGANVLTF	TGTGCCAGCAGCTCCACGTTGACAGGGGTCTCTGGGGCCAACGTCCTGACTTTC	TRBJ2-6	TRBD1	TRBV5-4	18	NA
CASSLGQGFHNEQFF	TGTGCCAGCAGCCTGGGACAGGGGTTTCACAATGAGCAGTTCTTC	TRBJ2-1	TRBD1	TRBV7-9	15	few
CASSPHRTGNTGELFF	TGTGCCAGCAGCCCTCATAGGACAGGGAACACCGGGGAGCTGTTTTTT	TRBJ2-2	TRBD1	TRBV7-9	16	few
CASSLRGPVGQGLSGANVLTF	TGTGCCAGCAGCTTAAGGGGGCCTGTGGGACAAGGCCTCTCTGGGGCCAACGTCCTGACTTTC	TRBJ2-6	NA	TRBV7-3	21	few
CASSHAVGSYNEQFF	TGTGCCAGCAGCCATGCGGTAGGTTCCTACAATGAGCAGTTCTTC	TRBJ2-1	NA	TRBV7-8	15	NA
CASSLVGQLENIQYF	TGCGCCAGCAGCTTGGTCGGCCAGTTGGAAAACATTCAGTACTTC	TRBJ2-4	NA	TRBV5-1	15	NA
CSARKGGPTDTQYF	TGCAGTGCTAGGAAAGGGGGGCCCACAGATACGCAGTATTTT	TRBJ2-3	NA	TRBV20-1	14	NA
CASGSRGNTEAFF	TGTGCTAGTGGTTCCAGGGGGAACACTGAAGCTTTCTTT	TRBJ1-1	NA	TRBV12-5	13	NA
CASREGGSSYNEQFF	TGTGCCAGTAGGGAGGGCGGCAGCTCCTACAATGAGCAGTTCTTC	TRBJ2-1	NA	TRBV19	15	few
CASSPMGRETQYF	TGTGCCAGCAGCCCCATGGGCAGGGAGACCCAGTACTTC	TRBJ2-5	NA	TRBV12-3/TRBV12-4	13	few
CASSQDQVGRPYF	TGTGCCAGCAGCCAAGATCAGGTCGGACGCCCGTATTTT	TRBJ1-3	NA	TRBV7-9	13	NA
CATSDSREAGWEPQHF	TGTGCCACCAGTGATTCCCGGGAGGCGGGCTGGGAGCCCCAGCATTTT	TRBJ1-5	NA	TRBV24-1	16	few
CASSLGAAATYF	TGTGCCAGCAGCTTGGGCGCTGCGGCGACGTACTTC	TRBJ2-7	NA	TRBV5-6	12	NA
CATSREGRYEQYF	TGTGCCACCAGCAGAGAGGGGAGATACGAGCAGTACTTC	TRBJ2-7	NA	TRBV15	13	NA
CASSTSSGGAAGELFF	TGTGCCAGCAGCACCTCTAGCGGGGGGGCCGCCGGGGAGCTGTTTTTT	TRBJ2-2	TRBD2	TRBV5-4	16	few
CASSETGGGYGYTF	TGTGCCAGCAGTGAGACGGGGGGCGGCTATGGCTACACCTTC	TRBJ1-2	NA	TRBV25-1	14	few
CASSKRVGGPTEAFF	TGTGCCAGCAGCAAAAGAGTCGGGGGGCCGACTGAAGCTTTCTTT	TRBJ1-1	NA	TRBV6-6	15	NA